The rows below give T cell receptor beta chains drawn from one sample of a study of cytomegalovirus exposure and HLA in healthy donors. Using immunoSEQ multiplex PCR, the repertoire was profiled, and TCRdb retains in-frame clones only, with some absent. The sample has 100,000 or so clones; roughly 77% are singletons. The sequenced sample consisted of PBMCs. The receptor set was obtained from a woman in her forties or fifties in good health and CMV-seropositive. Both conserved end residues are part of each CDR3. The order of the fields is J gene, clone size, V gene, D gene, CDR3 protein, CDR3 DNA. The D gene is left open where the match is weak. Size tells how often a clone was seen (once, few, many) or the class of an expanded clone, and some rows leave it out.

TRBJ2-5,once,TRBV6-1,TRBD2,CASSEWGSGSTETQYF,TGTGCCAGCAGTGAATGGGGTAGCGGGAGTACGGAGACCCAGTACTTC
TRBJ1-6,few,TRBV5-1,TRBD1,CASSLRPGQGSNSPLHF,TGCGCCAGCAGCTTGAGACCGGGACAGGGCTCTAATTCACCCCTCCACTTT
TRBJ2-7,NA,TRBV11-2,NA,CASSLGAPTASTYEQYF,TGTGCCAGCAGCTTAGGAGCCCCGACAGCATCGACCTACGAGCAGTACTTC
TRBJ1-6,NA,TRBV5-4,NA,CASSIELGGNSPLHF,TGTGCCAGCAGCATCGAACTGGGAGGGAATTCACCCCTCCACTTT
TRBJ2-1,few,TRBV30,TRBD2,CAWSRTSGSDEQFF,TGTGCCTGGAGTCGGACTAGCGGGAGTGATGAGCAGTTCTTC
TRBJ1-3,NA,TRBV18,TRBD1,CASSRGTGSGNTIYF,TGTGCCAGCTCACGTGGGACAGGGTCTGGAAACACCATATATTTT
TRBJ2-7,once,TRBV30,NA,CAWEGGPGQYF,TGTGCCTGGGAGGGGGGGCCTGGGCAGTACTTC
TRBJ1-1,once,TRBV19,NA,CASSIVGYEAFF,TGTGCCAGTAGTATAGTCGGGTATGAAGCTTTCTTT
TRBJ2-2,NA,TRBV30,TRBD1,CAWSFTGGVPGELFF,TGTGCCTGGAGTTTTACAGGGGGCGTACCCGGGGAGCTGTTTTTT
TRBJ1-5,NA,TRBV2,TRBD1,CASSGRDSLNQPQHF,TGTGCCAGCAGTGGGAGGGACAGCCTAAATCAGCCCCAGCATTTT
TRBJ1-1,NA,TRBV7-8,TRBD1,CASSLVGTGRGTEAFF,TGTGCCAGCAGCTTAGTGGGGACAGGGCGGGGTACTGAAGCTTTCTTT
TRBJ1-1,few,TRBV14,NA,CASSRRGVVMNTEAFF,TGTGCCAGCAGCCGACGGGGGGTGGTCATGAACACTGAAGCTTTCTTT
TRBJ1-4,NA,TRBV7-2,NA,CASSPLGGLGEKLFF,TGTGCCAGCAGCCCACTCGGGGGGCTGGGGGAAAAACTGTTTTTT
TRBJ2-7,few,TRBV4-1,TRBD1,CASRPTGDGEQYF,TGCGCCAGCAGACCGACAGGGGATGGCGAGCAGTACTTC
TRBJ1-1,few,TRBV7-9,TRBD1,CASSVTGGGHTEAFF,TGTGCCAGCAGCGTGACAGGGGGCGGTCACACTGAAGCTTTCTTT
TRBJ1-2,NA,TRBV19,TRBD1,CASSIPGQGASGYTF,TGTGCCAGTAGTATCCCGGGACAGGGGGCGTCTGGCTACACCTTC
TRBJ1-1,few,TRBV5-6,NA,CASLPQGNTEAFF,TGTGCCAGCTTACCCCAGGGGAACACTGAAGCTTTCTTT
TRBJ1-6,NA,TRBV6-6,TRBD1,CASSNPGTDYNSPLHF,TGTGCCAGCAGTAATCCCGGGACAGACTATAATTCACCCCTCCACTTT
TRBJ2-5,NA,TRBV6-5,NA,CASSLGQLQETQYF,TGTGCCAGCAGTCTCGGACAGCTACAAGAGACCCAGTACTTC
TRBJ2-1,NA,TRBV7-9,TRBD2,CASSRRGGTSGYNEQFF,TGTGCCAGCAGCCGACGGGGCGGGACTAGCGGCTACAATGAGCAGTTCTTC
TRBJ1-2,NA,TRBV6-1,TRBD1,CASTTGTGANYGYTF,TGTGCCAGCACCACCGGGACAGGAGCTAACTATGGCTACACCTTC
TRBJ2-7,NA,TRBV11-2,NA,CASSLELAEAYEQYF,TGTGCCAGCAGCTTAGAACTGGCCGAGGCCTACGAGCAGTACTTC
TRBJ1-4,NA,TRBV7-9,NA,CASSSTGSPGATNEKLFF,TGTGCCAGCAGTTCCACGGGATCCCCGGGCGCAACTAATGAAAAACTGTTTTTT
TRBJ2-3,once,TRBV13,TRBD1,CASSLRTGGAGADTQYF,TGTGCCAGCAGCTTAAGGACAGGGGGCGCCGGGGCAGATACGCAGTATTTT
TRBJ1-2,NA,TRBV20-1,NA,CSAQRQGGYTF,TGCAGTGCCCAAAGACAAGGCGGCTACACCTTC
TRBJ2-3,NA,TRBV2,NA,CASSDFLWENTDTQYF,TGTGCCAGCAGTGATTTCCTGTGGGAGAACACAGATACGCAGTATTTT
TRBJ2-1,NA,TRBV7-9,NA,CASSPGQLHEQFF,TGTGCCAGCAGCCCTGGACAGTTGCATGAGCAGTTCTTC
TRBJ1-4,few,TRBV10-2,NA,CASSWTDATNEKLFF,TGCGCCAGCAGCTGGACAGATGCAACTAATGAAAAACTGTTTTTT